This TCR beta chain came from a study of OX40 agonist ivuxolimab in advanced cancers. Whole-study context: Patients received the agonistic anti-OX40 (CD134) antibody ivuxolimab.

Peripheral blood came from all dose cohorts at three timepoints. Libraries were prepared by immunoSEQ multiplex PCR; TCRdb keeps only in-frame clonotypes and omits some of them. Found here are about 76,000 clones, roughly 87% of them singletons; the top ten hold roughly 3%. Per the germline V gene, CDR1 is LGHNA and CDR2 is YNFKEQ. Trimming shortened V by 0 bases and J by 5 bases, and 14 bases separated the two germline ends. The CDR3 has 16 amino acids. A word on this clone: The antigen remains undetermined.

Study results and caveats: Researchers did not determine the expanded peripheral T cells' antigen specificity. Nonresponders, in some cases, also had low normalized T-cell clonal expansion.

The chain links TRBV4-2 to TRBJ1-5; no clear D gene. Sequenced here: CD4+ or CD8+ T cells sorted from blood, sampled in a trial of the OX40 agonist ivuxolimab. This clonotype was obtained from an adult with an advanced solid tumor such as melanoma, head and neck, liver or kidney cancer. CDR3 coding DNA: TGTGCCAGCAGCCAAGATTACCTTAGGCCGGATCAGCCCCAGCATTTT. It yields the protein CASSQDYLRPDQPQHF.